These 5 T cell receptor beta chains came from one sample sequenced in a study of blood T cells in healthy people across ages. It was with a sample-barcoded 5' primer and a J-beta primer mix that a second PCR of about 7 to 12 cycles was run. TCRdb fed the 5' RACE reads into MiXCR, producing one record per CDR3 protein. The table shows some 560,000 distinct CDR3 sequences, with about 27% occurring only once. The same data also went into a second study, on T cells of mothers and their children.

Sequencing was done on a sample of blood. All receptors derive from a boy aged 2 to 10 in good health.

There are a few counts of this clonotype. The gene calls are TRBV14 and TRBJ2-5; 9 nucleotides line up with TRBD1. Matching the DNA end better, TRBJ2-7 makes the J call doubtful. The CDR3 has 15 amino acids. CDR1 and CDR2 (germline): SGHDN, FVKESK. The chain's CDR3 is CASSPVRTGDGEQYF. CDR3 DNA sequence: TGTGCCAGCAGCCCAGTAAGGACAGGGGATGGCGAGCAGTACTTC.

The chain carries TRBV7-9 and TRBJ2-5; TRBD2 matches 7 bases. The CDR3 length is 14 residues. The J segment lost 1 base and the V segment lost 8 bases, leaving 7 bases of the junction unmatched. CDR1 and CDR2 (germline): SEHNR, FQNEAQ (reference sequence). The CDR3 DNA reads as TGTGCCAGCGAGCTCTGGGGGGGCCAAGAGACCCAGTACTTC. It yields the protein CASELWGGQETQYF.

This clonotype has just a few counts. The chain employs TRBV6-1 and TRBJ1-2; 7 positions match TRBD1. This CDR3 is built from 15 residues. Losses at the gene ends were 5 bases for V and 7 bases for J; bases not matched to a gene: 13. Germline V gives CDR1 MNHNS, CDR2 SASEGT. The CDR3 DNA sequence: TGTGCCAGCAGTTTGGCACGGGACAGAAGTTTTGGCTACACCTTC. This codes for CASSLARDRSFGYTF.

This clonotype has only one observation. The chain joins TRBV11-2 to TRBJ2-5, with D perhaps given as TRBD1 or TRBD2 (5 bases each). TRBJ2-7 explains the end of the DNA better; the J call may be wrong. The CDR3 runs to 14 residues. Germline V gene sequence: CDR1 SGHAT, CDR2 FQNNGV. DNA of the CDR3: TGTGCCAGCAGCGATACGAGGGGACCCTACGAGCAGTACTTC. It specifies CASSDTRGPYEQYF.

This clonotype turned up a few times. The chain uses TRBV19 and TRBJ1-1; D unresolved. Germline CDR1 reads LNHDA; CDR2 reads SQIVND (reference sequence). V lost 7 bases to trimming and J lost 5 bases, with 14 bases between them. The CDR3 contains 13 residues. The CDR3 DNA reads as TGTGCCAGTAAATTGTTCGGGGAAACTGAAGCTTTCTTT. Translating gives CASKLFGETEAFF.